The 29 T cell receptor beta chains below all came from one sample that was sequenced in a study of shared clonotypes between healthy human individuals. Assay: immunoSEQ multiplex PCR; the TCRdb copy retains only in-frame clones and omits some. This table holds some 1.4 million clones, over 95% found once. Sequenced: naive CD4+ T cells sorted from blood. As for subset: CD45RA+ positively selected. The receptors derive from a man aged 25 to 45 in good health.

The gene calls are TRBV11-2 and TRBJ2-3, with 11 positions matching TRBD1. V was pared by 1 base and J by 5 bases, with 2 bases of the junction left unmatched. The CDR3 is 15 residues long. Germline assignment: CDR1 SGHAT and CDR2 FQNNGV. DNA of the CDR3: TGTGCCAGCAGCTTAGTGGGGACAGGGGGAGATACGCAGTATTTT. This codes for CASSLVGTGGDTQYF.

The chain uses TRBV10-3 and TRBJ2-4; 7 bases match TRBD1. Germline trimming cut 0 bases from V and 3 bases from J; bases unmatched to any gene: 5. The CDR3 consists of 16 residues. Germline CDR1 is ENHRY and CDR2 is SYGVKD. In nucleotides, the CDR3 is TGTGCCATCAGTGAGTCGAGGGGGCTGGACAAAAACATTCAGTACTTC. Protein product: CAISESRGLDKNIQYF.

The rearrangement uses TRBV4-3 and TRBJ2-1; TRBD2 aligns across 12 bases. The CDR3 has 16 amino acids. The germline V gene has CDR1 LGHNA and CDR2 YSLEER. J lost 8 bases, V lost 4 bases, and 9 bases had no gene match. The CDR3, as DNA: TGCGCCAGCAGCCTAAGACTAGCGGGAGATAATTATGAGCAGTTCTTC. Protein sequence: CASSLRLAGDNYEQFF.

The chain employs TRBV6-4 and TRBJ2-1; 13 bases agree with TRBD2. From germline, CDR1 is MRHNA and CDR2 SNTAGT. CDR3 length: 16 amino acids. The J segment lost 5 bases and the V segment lost 5 bases, leaving 6 bases of the junction unmatched. The CDR3 sequence is CASSPLGLAGDNEQFF. The CDR3, as DNA: TGTGCCAGCAGTCCACTAGGACTAGCGGGGGACAATGAGCAGTTCTTC.

This chain joins TRBV28 and TRBJ2-7; D unresolved. The CDR3 sequence is 14 residues long. Germline CDR1 MDHEN, CDR2 SYDVKM. V gave up 6 bases and J gave up 0 bases, with 12 bases separating them. The CDR3 loop is CASRPRQHSYEQYF. The CDR3 DNA sequence: TGTGCCAGCAGACCCAGACAACACTCCTACGAGCAGTACTTC.

The J gene is TRBJ1-1, the V gene TRBV20-1, with 7 bases that match TRBD1. From germline, CDR1 is DFQATT and CDR2 SNEGSKA (reference sequence). J was trimmed by 4 bases and V by 8 bases; bases with no gene match: 4. There are 11 residues in the CDR3. The CDR3 reads CSMTGTTEAFF. The CDR3 DNA is TGCAGTATGACAGGGACCACTGAAGCTTTCTTT.

The chain joins TRBV5-1 to TRBJ2-1; 8 bases agree with TRBD2. V lost 4 bases to trimming and J lost 8 bases; unmatched junction nucleotides: 11. CDR3 length equals 15 residues. Germline CDR1 SGHRS, CDR2 YFSETQ. The CDR3 loop is CASSRSGTRFYEQFF. The CDR3 DNA reads as TGCGCCAGCAGCCGCTCCGGGACTAGGTTCTATGAGCAGTTCTTC. The whole variable domain, remainder taken from reference TRBV5-1 and TRBJ2-1, is KAGVTQTPRYLIKTRGQQVTLSCSPISGHRSVSWYQQTPGQGLQFLFEYFSETQRNKGNFPGRFSGRQFSNSRSEMNVSTLELGDSALYLCASSRSGTRFYEQFFGPGTRLTVL.

This clone was seen only once. The CDR3 nucleotides read TGTGCCAGCAGCCCCCTTAGCACAGATACGCAGTATTTT. It encodes CASSPLSTDTQYF. The V and J genes are TRBV7-3 and TRBJ2-3, with D unclear. Germline CDR1 is SGHTA and CDR2 is FQGTGA. The CDR3 is made up of 13 amino acids. The ends were cut back, 5 bases at V and 0 bases at J, with 6 bases in the middle.

The rearrangement joins TRBV28 to TRBJ2-7; maybe TRBD2 (6 bases). The CDR3 covers 13 residues. The germline V and J ends were trimmed by 3 bases and 2 bases, with 8 bases remaining between them. Germline CDR1 MDHEN, CDR2 SYDVKM. CDR3 region: CASSLEGPYEQYF. CDR3 bases: TGTGCCAGCAGTTTGGAGGGCCCCTACGAGCAGTACTTC.

This clone showed up just once. V gene TRBV9 combines with J gene TRBJ1-4; D gene ambiguous. Germline values: CDR1 SGDLS, CDR2 YYNGEE. Trimming took off 3 bases at V and 5 bases at J, with 5 bases between the two ends. CDR3 size: 12 residues. CDR3 sequence reads: CASSGRNEKLFF. CDR3 sequence (DNA): TGTGCCAGCAGCGGACGGAATGAAAAACTGTTTTTT.

This clone was picked up one time. The genes are TRBV5-6 and TRBJ2-1; D is unresolved. CDR3 length: 16 residues. V lost 3 bases and J lost 1, with 14 bases in between. Germline loops: CDR1 SGHDT, CDR2 YYEEEE. This chain's CDR3 is CASSSVASRSYNEQFF. The CDR3 bases are TGTGCCAGCAGCTCGGTAGCCTCGCGATCCTACAATGAGCAGTTCTTC.

The chain links TRBV2 to TRBJ1-2, with unresolved D. Germline lookup yields CDR1 SNHLY and CDR2 FYNNEI. Trimming removed 5 bases from V and 2 bases from J, with 9 bases in between. The CDR3 is made up of 13 amino acids. This CDR3 reads CASSSDINYGYTF. DNA for the CDR3: TGTGCCAGCAGTTCCGACATAAACTATGGCTACACCTTC.

The CDR3 is CASSLVRDNLGGYTF. Written as DNA, the CDR3 is TGTGCCAGCAGCTTGGTTCGGGACAACTTAGGTGGCTACACCTTC. The chain combines TRBV5-6 with TRBJ1-2; the D gene is possibly TRBD1 (6 bases). CDR3 length: 15 residues. Deletions cut 0 bases from V and 7 bases from J, with 16 bases between. Germline V CDR1 and CDR2: SGHDT, YYEEEE.

V usage is TRBV29-1 and J usage is TRBJ2-4; 8 bases align to TRBD2. The ends lost 5 bases at V and 1 base at J; junction bases unmatched: 13. The CDR3 length is 17 residues. Germline CDR1 SQVTM, CDR2 ANQGSEA. The CDR3 loop reads CSVLRPTPGGAKNIQYF. In DNA, the CDR3 is TGCAGCGTTCTCCGCCCCACCCCGGGGGGGGCCAAAAACATTCAGTACTTC.

The chain joins TRBV9 to TRBJ1-5, with D possibly being TRBD1 (6 bases). This CDR3 is built from 15 residues. Germline V gives CDR1 SGDLS, CDR2 YYNGEE. With 4 bases removed from V and 4 bases from J, the gap between germline ends came to 15 bases. CDR3 nucleotide sequence: TGTGCCAGCAGCCCAGGGGTAGGGGGAAATCAGCCCCAGCATTTT. Residues: CASSPGVGGNQPQHF.

V usage is TRBV12-5 and J usage is TRBJ2-1; 10 nucleotides agree with TRBD2. Germline trimming cut 6 bases from V and 4 bases from J; bases unmatched to any gene: 6. The length of the CDR3 is 15 residues. CDR1 LGHNT and CDR2 FRNRAP come from the germline V gene. CDR3: CASGSGTSDYNEQFF. For the CDR3, the DNA is TGTGCTAGTGGCTCAGGGACTAGCGATTACAATGAGCAGTTCTTC.

This chain's CDR3 is CASSPTTGVLVSDEQFF. DNA of the CDR3: TGTGCCAGCAGCCCTACTACGGGAGTGTTGGTATCCGATGAGCAGTTCTTC. The chain is built from TRBV2 and TRBJ2-1, with a possible D match to TRBD2 (6 bases). Germline V lookup: CDR1 SNHLY, CDR2 FYNNEI. The length of the CDR3 is 17 residues. V was shortened by 6 bases and J by 8 bases, with 26 bases between the two germline ends. Based on the CDR3 plus reference TRBV2 and TRBJ2-1, the full variable domain is EPEVTQTPSHQVTQMGQEVILRCVPISNHLYFYWYRQILGQKVEFLVSFYNNEISEKSEIFDDQFSVERPDGSNFTLKIRSTKLEDSAMYFCASSPTTGVLVSDEQFFGPGTRLTVL.

The chain is built from TRBV10-2 and TRBJ2-2; the match to TRBD1 covers 7 bases. V trimming: 3 bases; J trimming: 0 bases; junction bases outside the gene matches: 10. Germline V CDR1 and CDR2: WSHSY, SAAADI. This CDR3 has 18 residues. Written as DNA, the CDR3 is TGCGCCAGCAGTGACTCAACAGGGGTGATCACGAACACCGGGGAGCTGTTTTTT. It translates to CASSDSTGVITNTGELFF.

The V and J genes are TRBV5-4 and TRBJ2-7; TRBD2 matches 8 bases. CDR1 is SGHNT and CDR2 is YYREEE in the germline V gene (reference sequence). The CDR3 totals 15 residues. Trimming cost V 0 bases and J 4 bases; bases outside gene matches: 6. This CDR3 is CASSLGSGRIYEQYF. The CDR3 DNA reads TGTGCCAGCAGCTTGGGGAGCGGGAGAATATACGAGCAGTACTTC.

V usage is TRBV9 and J usage is TRBJ2-5; perhaps D is TRBD1 or TRBD2 (5 bases each). V lost 4 bases and J 5 bases, leaving 21 bases between the germline ends. The CDR3 length is 16 residues. Germline V lookup: CDR1 SGDLS, CDR2 YYNGEE. CDR3 loop: CASSPTGAGTLETQYF. For the CDR3, the DNA is TGTGCCAGCAGCCCGACTGGTGCCGGGACCTTGGAGACCCAGTACTTC.

Note on this clone: The same CDR3 is also encoded by other DNA sequences in this sample. The J gene is TRBJ2-7, the V gene TRBV11-2; 10 bases are a match to TRBD2. Germline V gives CDR1 SGHAT, CDR2 FQNNGV. J was trimmed by 4 bases and V by 3 bases; bases with no gene match: 3. The CDR3 has 14 residues. CDR3 amino acids: CASSLGSGGYEQYF. The CDR3 DNA sequence: TGTGCCAGCAGCTTGGGTAGCGGGGGGTACGAGCAGTACTTC.

The chain carries TRBV5-1 and TRBJ1-3; D remains ambiguous. This CDR3 contains 14 residues. Trimming shortened V by 4 bases and J by 2 bases, and 10 bases separated the two germline ends. The germline V gene has CDR1 SGHRS and CDR2 YFSETQ. CDR3 residues: CASSIGATGNTIYF. The CDR3 region has the DNA TGCGCCAGCAGCATCGGAGCTACTGGAAACACCATATATTTT.

The V and J genes are TRBV5-1 and TRBJ2-1; no reliable D call. The CDR3 is 16 residues long. CDR1 is SGHRS and CDR2 is YFSETQ in the germline V gene. Trimming left V 0 bases short and J 0 bases short, with 10 bases between. The CDR3 nucleotides read TGCGCCAGCAGCTTGGTACCCGTGAGCTCCTACAATGAGCAGTTCTTC. Its translation is CASSLVPVSSYNEQFF.

This rearrangement joins TRBV5-4 to TRBJ2-1; 14 positions match TRBD2. Germline V gene sequence: CDR1 SGHNT, CDR2 YYREEE (reference sequence). The CDR3 extends over 15 amino acids. The J segment lost 9 bases and the V segment lost 4 bases, leaving 6 bases of the junction unmatched. CDR3 sequence reads: CASSAGTSGGGEQFF. The CDR3 DNA sequence: TGTGCCAGCAGCGCCGGGACTAGCGGGGGAGGTGAGCAGTTCTTC.

This chain uses TRBV11-3 with TRBJ2-1, with a tentative D call TRBD2 (5 bases). Per germline, CDR1 SGHNT and CDR2 YENEEA. Trimming cost V 2 bases and J 12 bases, with 17 bases left between them. CDR3 length equals 14 residues. CDR3 loop: CASSLIGLPFGQFF. For the CDR3, the DNA is TGTGCCAGCAGCTTAATAGGACTCCCGTTCGGGCAGTTCTTC.

As concerns this clone: The sample has other DNA sequences that encode this CDR3 too. The V and J genes are TRBV29-1 and TRBJ1-5, with D possibly matching TRBD1 (5 bases). The CDR3 is 12 residues long. The germline CDR1 and CDR2 sequences are SQVTM and ANQGSEA. With 6 bases removed from V and 1 base from J, the gap between germline ends came to 7 bases. CDR3 coding DNA: TGCAGCGTGGGGGGGAGCAATCAGCCCCAGCATTTT. Protein product: CSVGGSNQPQHF.

The V gene is TRBV6-1, the J gene TRBJ2-5; possibly TRBD1 for D (5 bases). Trimming removed 4 bases at V and 5 bases at J, with 11 bases between. The CDR3 consists of 13 residues. The germline gives CDR1 MNHNS, CDR2 SASEGT. The CDR3 is CASSVTRAETQYF. CDR3 bases: TGTGCCAGCAGTGTAACCAGGGCGGAGACCCAGTACTTC.

V gene TRBV7-6 combines with J gene TRBJ1-4; 7 bases are a match to TRBD1. CDR3 length: 16 amino acids. CDR1 is SGHVS and CDR2 is FNYEAQ in the germline V gene. The ends lost 0 bases at V and 4 bases at J; junction bases unmatched: 5. In nucleotides, the CDR3 is TGTGCCAGCAGCTTAGCGCCGGACAGGCTTAATGAAAAACTGTTTTTT. Translating gives CASSLAPDRLNEKLFF.

This clone was observed a single time. The genes are TRBV6-5 and TRBJ2-5, with 7 bases that match TRBD2. The CDR3 runs to 15 residues. Germline-derived CDR1 and CDR2 are MNHEY and SVGAGI. The V segment lost 2 bases and the J segment 1 base; nucleotides outside the gene matches: 4. CDR3 protein: CASSYGLAVQETQYF. CDR3 DNA: TGTGCCAGCAGTTACGGTCTAGCGGTCCAAGAGACCCAGTACTTC.